Following are 32 T cell receptor beta chains from one sample sequenced in a study of blood T cell repertoires in COVID-19. This table comes from immunoSEQ multiplex PCR, and its TCRdb copy is limited to in-frame clones, with some not included. The sample records approximately 150,000 clones, about 85% being singletons. The sequenced sample consisted of PBMCs or T cells enriched from blood (not recorded which). The receptors were gathered from a woman aged 40 to 50 who had recovered from COVID-19.

The chain carries TRBV18 and TRBJ2-3; D is unclear. V was pared by 4 bases and J by 2 bases, with 16 bases between. The CDR3 loop spans 16 amino acids. The germline gives CDR1 KGHSH, CDR2 LQKENI. The CDR3 sequence is CASSREASINTDTQYF. In DNA, the CDR3 is TGTGCCAGCTCACGTGAGGCGTCAATTAACACAGATACGCAGTATTTT.

The chain employs TRBV5-1 and TRBJ1-1, with a tentative D call TRBD1 (5 bases). CDR3 length equals 13 residues. Germline-derived CDR1 and CDR2 are SGHRS and YFSETQ. V lost 1 base and J lost 3, with 7 bases in between. CDR3 region: CASSLWGDTEAFF. CDR3 bases: TGCGCCAGCAGCTTGTGGGGGGACACTGAAGCTTTCTTT.

This clone was found a few times. The chain links TRBV2 to TRBJ2-5; TRBD2 agrees at 10 bases. V lost 7 bases, J lost 1 base, and 6 bases stayed unmatched. Germline V CDR1 and CDR2: SNHLY, FYNNEI. This CDR3 is 15 amino acids long. CDR3 DNA: TGTGCCAGCACCCCCCAGCGGGGGGGCCAAGAGACCCAGTACTTC. Its translation: CASTPQRGGQETQYF.

The chain carries TRBV30 and TRBJ1-5; TRBD1 matches at 7 bases. The V gene's germline CDR1 is GTSNPN and CDR2 SVGIG (reference sequence). This CDR3 has 15 residues. The J segment lost 0 bases and the V segment lost 3 bases, leaving 5 bases of the junction unmatched. CDR3 amino acids: CAWSRGDVSNQPQHF. The CDR3 coding sequence is TGTGCCTGGAGCAGGGGGGACGTTAGCAATCAGCCCCAGCATTTT.

V is TRBV19 and J is TRBJ2-5, with a weak D call TRBD1 (6 bases). Per germline, CDR1 LNHDA and CDR2 SQIVND (reference sequence). The V gene lost 6 bases and the J gene lost 1 base, with 12 bases spanning the gap. This CDR3 region has 14 residues. This CDR3 reads CASSLGGRQETQYF. The CDR3 bases are TGTGCCAGTAGCCTTGGGGGCCGCCAAGAGACCCAGTACTTC.

The genes are TRBV7-9 and TRBJ2-1, with a tentative D call TRBD2 (7 bases). The CDR3 has 14 amino acids. Trimming stripped 5 bases from V and 8 bases from J, with 16 bases between. The V gene's germline CDR1 is SEHNR and CDR2 FQNEAQ (reference sequence). CDR3 loop: CASSLGGLLDEQFF. CDR3 coding DNA: TGTGCCAGCAGCCTGGGGGGGCTTCTGGATGAGCAGTTCTTC.

The chain uses TRBV7-6 and TRBJ2-7, with TRBD2 identical over 7 bases. With 8 bases clipped from V and 4 bases from J, the junction kept 2 bases outside the gene matches. Germline V gene sequence: CDR1 SGHVS, CDR2 FNYEAQ. The CDR3 consists of 11 residues. The CDR3: CASRGGYEQYF. DNA of the CDR3: TGTGCCAGCCGCGGGGGATACGAGCAGTACTTC.

The genes are TRBV2 and TRBJ1-3, with 9 bases that match TRBD1. Germline CDR1 and CDR2: SNHLY and FYNNEI. The CDR3 runs 16 residues. V trimming: 6 bases; J trimming: 0 bases; junction bases outside the gene matches: 6. The DNA for the CDR3 is TGTGCCAGCAGCCTCCGGACAGGGGTCTCTGGAAACACCATATATTTT. It encodes CASSLRTGVSGNTIYF.

The genes are TRBV5-6 and TRBJ1-5; unclear D gene. The V gene lost 0 bases and the J gene lost 6 bases, with 7 bases spanning the gap. The germline gives CDR1 SGHDT, CDR2 YYEEEE. This CDR3 contains 13 residues. CDR3 sequence reads: CASSLGASQPQHF. In DNA form, the CDR3 reads TGTGCCAGCAGCTTGGGGGCCTCTCAGCCCCAGCATTTT.

This CDR3 is CASSLNGQPENTGELFF. The CDR3 DNA reads as TGCGCCAGCAGCTTGAATGGACAGCCAGAGAACACCGGGGAGCTGTTTTTT. The J gene is TRBJ2-2, the V gene TRBV5-1; TRBD1 is a possible D gene (6 bases). This CDR3 contains 17 residues. V was pared by 1 base and J by 1 base, with 14 bases between. Germline V gene data show CDR1 as SGHRS and CDR2 as YFSETQ.

The V gene is TRBV12-3 or TRBV12-4, the J gene TRBJ1-2, with no clear D. Trimming removed 1 base from V and 8 bases from J, with 5 bases in between. This CDR3 contains 11 residues. This CDR3 is CASSLGAGYTF. CDR3 coding DNA: TGTGCCAGCAGTTTAGGGGCGGGCTACACCTTC.

This clone is labeled medium-sized. This chain links TRBV29-1 with TRBJ1-2, with TRBD1 as a possible D gene (6 bases). The CDR3 has 13 residues. V lost 3 bases and J 1 base, leaving 9 bases between the germline ends. The germline CDR1 and CDR2 sequences are SQVTM and ANQGSEA. CDR3 nucleotide sequence: TGCAGCGTTGAGGGGGCAGTTAACTATGGCTACACCTTC. Amino acid sequence: CSVEGAVNYGYTF.

This clone was recorded a few times. The V and J genes are TRBV19 and TRBJ2-3; D may be TRBD1 (6 bases). This CDR3 region has 16 residues. Germline V gene sequence: CDR1 LNHDA, CDR2 SQIVND (reference sequence). The V end was cut by 7 bases, the J end by 2 bases, with 19 bases between. The CDR3 DNA follows: TGTGCCAGTAAAACGACAGGTACTGGACTCACAGATACGCAGTATTTT. Translated: CASKTTGTGLTDTQYF.

This chain links TRBV7-9 with TRBJ2-1, with D tentatively TRBD1 (6 bases). Trimming shortened V by 3 bases and J by 5 bases, and 8 bases separated the two germline ends. The germline CDR1 and CDR2 sequences are SEHNR and FQNEAQ (reference sequence). The CDR3 spans 13 residues. The CDR3 bases are TGTGCCAGCAGCTTGGGGGCCCACAATGAGCAGTTCTTC. Its translation: CASSLGAHNEQFF.

This clone was detected a few times. This chain joins TRBV30 and TRBJ1-3, with 9 nucleotides matching TRBD1. V lost 3 bases, J lost 4 bases, and 10 bases stayed unmatched. CDR1 and CDR2 from the germline V gene are GTSNPN and SVGIG (reference sequence). The CDR3 has 16 residues. The CDR3 loop reads CAWRPTGGLRGNTIYF. Here the CDR3 DNA reads TGTGCCTGGAGACCTACAGGGGGCCTTAGGGGAAACACCATATATTTT.

A remark on this clone: One end of the junction does not line up with germline, which may come from a read error. The chain uses TRBV11-2 and TRBJ2-1, with D perhaps matching TRBD2 (5 bases). This CDR3 region has 14 residues. From germline, CDR1 is SGHAT and CDR2 FQNNGV. CDR3 nucleotide sequence: TGTGCCAGCAGCTTAGATTACGGGGAGAATGGGCAGTTCTTC. It yields the protein CASSLDYGENGQFF. Complete variable domain (other parts from reference TRBV11-2 and TRBJ2-1): EAGVAQSPRYKIIEKRQSVAFWCNPISGHATLYWYQQILGQGPKLLIQFQNNGVVDDSQLPKDRFSAERLKGVDSTLKIQPAKLEDSAVYLCASSLDYGENGQFFGPGTRLTVL.

The chain recombines TRBV7-8 with TRBJ2-5; D uncertain. Germline CDR1 and CDR2: SGHVS and FQNEAQ. Trimming pared 5 bases from V and 1 base from J, leaving 8 bases between. The CDR3 covers 13 residues. The CDR3 DNA sequence: TGTGCCAGCAGCCCCCGGGTCCAAGAGACCCAGTACTTC. Translating gives CASSPRVQETQYF.

V gene TRBV6-5 combines with J gene TRBJ2-7, with 9 positions matching TRBD2. Looked up from germline, CDR1 is MNHEY and CDR2 is SVGAGI. Unmatched junction bases numbered 7, after V lost 6 bases and J lost 7 bases. The CDR3 runs 13 residues. The CDR3 DNA follows: TGTGCCAGCAGAGTAGCGGGGGTTAGAGAGCAGTACTTC. Amino acid sequence: CASRVAGVREQYF.

The rearrangement links TRBV6-5 to TRBJ2-7, with D perhaps matching TRBD1 (6 bases). The germline V gene encodes CDR1 MNHEY and CDR2 SVGAGI. The CDR3 loop spans 13 amino acids. Deletions cut 8 bases from V and 1 base from J, with 12 bases between. The CDR3 region is CASGRGQSYEQYF. The DNA of the CDR3 is TGTGCCAGCGGACGAGGACAGTCCTACGAGCAGTACTTC.

The sample holds one count of this clone. The gene calls are TRBV3-1 (or the pseudogene TRBV3-2) and TRBJ1-3; D perhaps matches TRBD1 (5 bases). This CDR3 is built from 15 residues. V was clipped by 0 bases and J by 7 bases, with 13 bases between them. The germline gives CDR1 LGHDT, CDR2 YNNKEL (reference sequence). In DNA form, the CDR3 reads TGTGCCAGCAGCCAAGATGGGGGGTCCTGGAACACCATATATTTT. Translation: CASSQDGGSWNTIYF.

The V call is TRBV7-6, the J call TRBJ2-7, with 7 bases that match TRBD1. Germline CDR1 is SGHVS and CDR2 is FNYEAQ. The CDR3 has 15 residues. Trimming cost V 1 base and J 2 bases; bases outside gene matches: 5. Written as DNA, the CDR3 is TGTGCCAGCAGCTTAGTAGGGGGCGGTCCCTACGAGCAGTACTTC. Its translation is CASSLVGGGPYEQYF.

J is TRBJ2-1 and V is TRBV9, with D uncertain. Trimming removed 6 bases at V and 7 bases at J, with 17 bases between. This CDR3 is built from 14 residues. The germline gives CDR1 SGDLS, CDR2 YYNGEE. CDR3 nucleotides: TGTGCCAGCACCGGCTTAGCAGCTTCAAATGAGCAGTTCTTC. It codes for CASTGLAASNEQFF.

The rearrangement links TRBV5-1 to TRBJ1-4; no reliable D call. Germline lookup yields CDR1 SGHRS and CDR2 YFSETQ. CDR3 size: 16 residues. Trimming removed 6 bases at V and 0 bases at J, with 15 bases between. This CDR3 reads CASTPGETATNEKLFF. CDR3 in DNA: TGCGCCAGCACGCCGGGAGAGACTGCAACTAATGAAAAACTGTTTTTT.

CDR3 nucleotide sequence: TGTGCCAGCAGCTTTGGACAGGGGAACACCGGGGAGCTGTTTTTT. It yields the protein CASSFGQGNTGELFF. The chain combines TRBV11-3 with TRBJ2-2; 8 positions match TRBD1. The CDR3 extends over 15 amino acids. CDR1 and CDR2 from the germline V gene are SGHNT and YENEEA. V shed 3 bases and J 1 base; nucleotides not matched to a gene: 1.

The chain employs TRBV12-3 or TRBV12-4 and TRBJ2-1; D gene unclear. Trimming left V 3 bases short and J 10 bases short, with 10 bases between. The CDR3 runs to 12 residues. The CDR3: CASSFGYKEQFF. In nucleotides, the CDR3 is TGTGCCAGCAGTTTCGGTTATAAAGAGCAGTTCTTC.

The V call is TRBV18, the J call TRBJ2-1, with D possibly being TRBD2 (6 bases). The ends were cut back, 3 bases at V and 7 bases at J, with 22 bases in the middle. This CDR3 contains 17 residues. Per germline, CDR1 KGHSH and CDR2 LQKENI. Written as DNA, the CDR3 is TGTGCCAGCTCACCGCCTATAGCGGAGGAGAGATGGAATGAGCAGTTCTTC. Translating gives CASSPPIAEERWNEQFF.

The CDR3 bases are TGTGCCAGCAGCCAAGGACACGGGGGCACTGAAGCTTTCTTT. Protein: CASSQGHGGTEAFF. The chain carries TRBV3-1 (or the pseudogene TRBV3-2) and TRBJ1-1; tentatively, D is TRBD1 (5 bases). This CDR3 has 14 residues. Looked up from germline, CDR1 is LGHDT and CDR2 is YNNKEL (reference sequence). The V end lost 1 base, the J end lost 4 bases, and 10 bases lay between the germline ends.

This chain links TRBV2 with TRBJ1-3, with 8 bases identical to TRBD1. Looked up from germline, CDR1 is SNHLY and CDR2 is FYNNEI. CDR3 length equals 15 residues. With V trimmed by 4 bases and J by 9 bases, 11 bases remained unmatched. CDR3 residues: CASSGNRGGSGTIYF. CDR3 coding DNA: TGTGCCAGCAGTGGAAACAGGGGGGGGTCGGGCACCATATATTTT.

The chain has TRBV5-1 and TRBJ2-7; TRBD2 might be the D (5 bases). This CDR3 spans 14 amino acids. With 3 bases removed from V and 4 bases from J, the gap between germline ends came to 14 bases. Germline CDR1 is SGHRS and CDR2 is YFSETQ. CDR3 in amino acids: CASSSRSDGYEQYF. The CDR3 DNA reads TGCGCCAGCAGCTCACGTAGCGATGGTTACGAGCAGTACTTC.

The J gene is TRBJ2-1, the V gene TRBV7-3, with 11 bases fitting TRBD2. CDR1 and CDR2 (germline): SGHTA, FQGTGA. This CDR3 is 16 amino acids long. The J segment lost 9 bases and the V segment lost 5 bases, leaving 12 bases of the junction unmatched. CDR3 sequence: CASSLGLAGGLSEQFF. CDR3 nucleotide sequence: TGTGCCAGCAGCCTAGGGCTAGCGGGAGGTTTGTCTGAGCAGTTCTTC.

V and J are TRBV9 and TRBJ1-6; possibly TRBD1 for D (5 bases). V was pared by 3 bases and J by 8 bases, with 15 bases between. Germline assignment: CDR1 SGDLS and CDR2 YYNGEE. The CDR3 covers 15 residues. This CDR3 is CASSEGNRQDSPLHF. Written as DNA, the CDR3 is TGTGCCAGCAGCGAGGGGAACCGCCAAGATTCACCCCTCCACTTT. The full variable domain, in which reference TRBV9 and TRBJ1-6 provide the parts outside the CDR3, is DSGVTQTPKHLITATGQRVTLRCSPRSGDLSVYWYQQSLDQGLQFLIQYYNGEERAKGNILERFSAQQFPDLHSELNLSSLELGDSALYFCASSEGNRQDSPLHFGNGTRLTVT.

V and J are TRBV6-2 or TRBV6-3 and TRBJ1-4; 10 bases match TRBD1. The CDR3 is 13 amino acids. V trimming: 5 bases; J trimming: 7 bases; junction bases outside the gene matches: 1. Germline V gene sequence: CDR1 MNHEY, CDR2 SVGEGT. The CDR3 loop reads CASSRQGAEKLFF. The CDR3 DNA reads as TGTGCCAGCAGTAGACAGGGGGCTGAAAAACTGTTTTTT.